The T cell receptor (beta chain) described here comes from a study of T cell responses to AZD1222 COVID-19 vaccine. Overall study results and limits: Among the donors, most were white British and more were female, and clonal diversity was possibly underestimated. AZD1222 recipients seropositive at baseline numbered only 5 or 6.

CDR3 size: 13 residues. With 2 bases removed from V and 7 bases from J, the gap between germline ends came to 11 bases. In regard to this clone: Its antigen is currently unknown.

Some clones are missing from TCRdb's copy, which holds only in-frame ones; the method was immunoSEQ multiplex PCR. The sample yields fewer than 130,000 clones, around 82% seen once. The V call is TRBV12-3 or TRBV12-4, the J call TRBJ1-2; D is possibly TRBD1 (5 bases). The sample was peripheral blood, taken on day 0 of AZD1222 vaccination. This clonotype was sampled from an adult in good health. The CDR3 nucleotides are TGTGCCAGCAGTTTAACCCCCGACAGTGGCTACACCTTC. Residues: CASSLTPDSGYTF.